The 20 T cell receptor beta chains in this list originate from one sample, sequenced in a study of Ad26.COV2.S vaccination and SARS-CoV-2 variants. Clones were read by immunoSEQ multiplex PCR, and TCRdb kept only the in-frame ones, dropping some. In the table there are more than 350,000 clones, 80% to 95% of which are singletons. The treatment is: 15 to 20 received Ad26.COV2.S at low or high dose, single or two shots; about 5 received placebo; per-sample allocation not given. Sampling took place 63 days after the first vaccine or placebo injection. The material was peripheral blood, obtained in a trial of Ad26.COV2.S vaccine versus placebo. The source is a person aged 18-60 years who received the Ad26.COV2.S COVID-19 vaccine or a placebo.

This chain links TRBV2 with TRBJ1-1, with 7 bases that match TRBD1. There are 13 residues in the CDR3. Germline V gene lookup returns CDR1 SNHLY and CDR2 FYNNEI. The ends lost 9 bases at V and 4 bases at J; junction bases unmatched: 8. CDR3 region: CASAGTGATEAFF. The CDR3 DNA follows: TGTGCCAGTGCTGGAACAGGGGCCACTGAAGCTTTCTTT.

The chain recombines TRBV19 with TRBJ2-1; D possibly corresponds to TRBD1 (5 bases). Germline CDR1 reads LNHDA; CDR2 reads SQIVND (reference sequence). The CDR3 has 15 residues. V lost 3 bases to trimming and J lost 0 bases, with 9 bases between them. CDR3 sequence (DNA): TGTGCCAGTAGTATCACAGGAAGCTCCTACAATGAGCAGTTCTTC. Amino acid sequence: CASSITGSSYNEQFF.

CDR3 in DNA: TGTGCCAGCAGCTTAGTTGGGGGCGGGACCTACGAGCAGTACTTC. This sequence encodes CASSLVGGGTYEQYF. The rearrangement uses TRBV7-2 and TRBJ2-7; D could derive from TRBD1 or TRBD2 (6 bases each). The CDR3 has 15 residues. The V end lost 1 base, the J end lost 2 bases, and 12 bases lay between the germline ends. The germline V gene has CDR1 SGHTA and CDR2 FQGNSA.

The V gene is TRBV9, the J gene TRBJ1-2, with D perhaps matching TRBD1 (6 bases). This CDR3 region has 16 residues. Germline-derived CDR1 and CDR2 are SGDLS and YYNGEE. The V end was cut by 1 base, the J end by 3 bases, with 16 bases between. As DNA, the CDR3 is TGTGCCAGCAGCGTAACCCCCAGGACAGACCACTATGGCTACACCTTC. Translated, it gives CASSVTPRTDHYGYTF. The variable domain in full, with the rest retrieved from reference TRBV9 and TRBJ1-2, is DSGVTQTPKHLITATGQRVTLRCSPRSGDLSVYWYQQSLDQGLQFLIQYYNGEERAKGNILERFSAQQFPDLHSELNLSSLELGDSALYFCASSVTPRTDHYGYTFGSGTRLTVV.

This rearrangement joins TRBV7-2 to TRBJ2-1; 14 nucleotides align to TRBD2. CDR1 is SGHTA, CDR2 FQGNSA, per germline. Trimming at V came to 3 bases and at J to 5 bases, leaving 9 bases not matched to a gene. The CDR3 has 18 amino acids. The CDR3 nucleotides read TGTGCCAGCAGCTTGGGACTAGCGGGAGTCCTTCGTGACAATGAGCAGTTCTTC. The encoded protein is CASSLGLAGVLRDNEQFF.

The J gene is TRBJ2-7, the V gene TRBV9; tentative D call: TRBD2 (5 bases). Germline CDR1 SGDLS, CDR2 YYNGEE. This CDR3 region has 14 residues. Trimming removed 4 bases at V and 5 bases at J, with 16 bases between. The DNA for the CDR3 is TGTGCCAGCAGCCCCGCGGAAGGGAGAAACGAGCAGTACTTC. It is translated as CASSPAEGRNEQYF.

The CDR3: CASSLGGGSVTYEQYF. The CDR3 region has the DNA TGTGCCAGCAGCTTAGGGGGGGGAAGTGTGACCTACGAGCAGTACTTC. V and J are TRBV11-2 and TRBJ2-7, with 7 bases fitting TRBD2. The junction had 8 bases not matched to a gene; V was cut back by 1 base and J by 2 bases. The CDR3 spans 16 residues. CDR1 is SGHAT and CDR2 is FQNNGV in the germline V gene.

The CDR3, as DNA: TGTGCCAGCAGTTACAGGGTTTTAGAAAAACTGTTTTTT. Translation gives CASSYRVLEKLFF. The chain carries TRBV6-6 and TRBJ1-4, with D unresolved. V shed 2 bases and J shed 8 bases, with 9 bases lying between them. This CDR3 spans 13 amino acids. The germline CDR1 and CDR2 sequences are MNHNY and SVGAGI (reference sequence).

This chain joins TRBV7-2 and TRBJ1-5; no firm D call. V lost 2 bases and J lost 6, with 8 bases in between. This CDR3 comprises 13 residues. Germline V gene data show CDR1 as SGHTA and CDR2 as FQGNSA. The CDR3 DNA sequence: TGTGCCAGCAGCTTAAGTCTGGGTCAGCCCCAGCATTTT. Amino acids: CASSLSLGQPQHF.

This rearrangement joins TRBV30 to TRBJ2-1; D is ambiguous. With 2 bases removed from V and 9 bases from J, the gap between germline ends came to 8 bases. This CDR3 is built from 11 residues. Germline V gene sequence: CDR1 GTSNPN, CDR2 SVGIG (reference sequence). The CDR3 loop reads CAWSTVREQFF. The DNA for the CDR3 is TGTGCCTGGAGTACGGTGCGTGAGCAGTTCTTC.

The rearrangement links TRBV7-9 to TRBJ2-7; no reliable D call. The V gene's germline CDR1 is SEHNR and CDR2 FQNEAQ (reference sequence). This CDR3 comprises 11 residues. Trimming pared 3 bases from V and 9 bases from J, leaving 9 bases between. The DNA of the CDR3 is TGTGCCAGCAGCTTGGAACACGTGCAGTACTTC. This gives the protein CASSLEHVQYF.

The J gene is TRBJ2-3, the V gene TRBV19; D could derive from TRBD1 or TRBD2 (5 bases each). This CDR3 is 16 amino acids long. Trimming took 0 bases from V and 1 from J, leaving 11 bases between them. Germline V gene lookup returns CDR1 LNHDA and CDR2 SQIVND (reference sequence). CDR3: CASSIDPGPGTDTQYF. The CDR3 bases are TGTGCCAGTAGTATAGACCCGGGGCCGGGCACAGATACGCAGTATTTT. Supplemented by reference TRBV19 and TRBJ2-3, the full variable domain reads DGGITQSPKYLFRKEGQNVTLSCEQNLNHDAMYWYRQDPGQGLRLIYYSQIVNDFQKGDIAEGYSVSREKKESFPLTVTSAQKNPTAFYLCASSIDPGPGTDTQYFGPGTRLTVL.

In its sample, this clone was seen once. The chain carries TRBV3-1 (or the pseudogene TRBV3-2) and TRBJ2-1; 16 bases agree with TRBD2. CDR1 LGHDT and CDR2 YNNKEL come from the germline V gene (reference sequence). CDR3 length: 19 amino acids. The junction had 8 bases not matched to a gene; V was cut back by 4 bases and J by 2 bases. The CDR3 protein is CASSPPGLAGGNPYNEQFF. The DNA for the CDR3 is TGTGCCAGCAGCCCTCCGGGACTAGCGGGAGGGAATCCCTACAATGAGCAGTTCTTC.

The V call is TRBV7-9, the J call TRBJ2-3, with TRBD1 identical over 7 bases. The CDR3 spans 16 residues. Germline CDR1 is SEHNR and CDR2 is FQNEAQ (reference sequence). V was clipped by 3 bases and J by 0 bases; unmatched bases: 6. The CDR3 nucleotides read TGTGCCAGCAGCTTCCTGCGGACAGGCAGCACAGATACGCAGTATTTT. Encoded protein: CASSFLRTGSTDTQYF.

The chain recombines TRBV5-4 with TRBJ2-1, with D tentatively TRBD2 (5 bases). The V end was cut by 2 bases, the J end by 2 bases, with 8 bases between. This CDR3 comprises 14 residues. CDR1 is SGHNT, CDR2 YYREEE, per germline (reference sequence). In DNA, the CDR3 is TGTGCCAGCAGCTTACCGGGGACCTACAATGAGCAGTTCTTC. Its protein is CASSLPGTYNEQFF. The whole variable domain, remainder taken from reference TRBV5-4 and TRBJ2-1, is ETGVTQSPTHLIKTRGQQVTLRCSSQSGHNTVSWYQQALGQGPQFIFQYYREEENGRGNFPPRFSGLQFPNYSSELNVNALELDDSALYLCASSLPGTYNEQFFGPGTRLTVL.

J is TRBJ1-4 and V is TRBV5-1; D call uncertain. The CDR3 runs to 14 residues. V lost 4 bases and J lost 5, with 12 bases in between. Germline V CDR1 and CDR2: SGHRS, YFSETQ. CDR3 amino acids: CASSVDPRNEKLFF. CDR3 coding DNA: TGCGCCAGCAGCGTGGACCCGCGGAATGAAAAACTGTTTTTT.

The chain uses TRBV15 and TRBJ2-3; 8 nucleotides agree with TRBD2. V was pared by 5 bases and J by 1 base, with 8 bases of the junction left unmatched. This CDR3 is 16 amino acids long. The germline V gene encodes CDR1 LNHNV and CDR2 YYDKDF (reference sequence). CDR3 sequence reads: CATSSVGLEGTDTQYF. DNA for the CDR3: TGTGCCACCAGCTCAGTGGGACTAGAAGGCACAGATACGCAGTATTTT.

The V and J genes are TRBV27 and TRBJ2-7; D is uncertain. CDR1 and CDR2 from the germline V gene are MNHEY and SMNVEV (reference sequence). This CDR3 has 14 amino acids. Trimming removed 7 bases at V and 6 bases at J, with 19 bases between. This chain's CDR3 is CASKLAGLMVEQYF. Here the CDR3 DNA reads TGTGCCAGCAAGTTAGCCGGATTGATGGTCGAGCAGTACTTC.

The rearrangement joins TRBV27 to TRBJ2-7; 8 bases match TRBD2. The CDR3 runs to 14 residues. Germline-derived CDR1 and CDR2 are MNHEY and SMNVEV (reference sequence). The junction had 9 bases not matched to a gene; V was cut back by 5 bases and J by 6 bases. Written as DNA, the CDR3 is TGTGCCAGCAGTCAAGCGGGAGATTGGTCCGAGCAGTACTTC. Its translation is CASSQAGDWSEQYF.

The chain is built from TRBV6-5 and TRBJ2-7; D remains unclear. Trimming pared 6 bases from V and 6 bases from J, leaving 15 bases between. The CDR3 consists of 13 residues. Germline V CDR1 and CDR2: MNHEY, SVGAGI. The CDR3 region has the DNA TGTGCCAGCAGACCGGGCCCGTCGGGCGAGCAGTACTTC. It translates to CASRPGPSGEQYF.